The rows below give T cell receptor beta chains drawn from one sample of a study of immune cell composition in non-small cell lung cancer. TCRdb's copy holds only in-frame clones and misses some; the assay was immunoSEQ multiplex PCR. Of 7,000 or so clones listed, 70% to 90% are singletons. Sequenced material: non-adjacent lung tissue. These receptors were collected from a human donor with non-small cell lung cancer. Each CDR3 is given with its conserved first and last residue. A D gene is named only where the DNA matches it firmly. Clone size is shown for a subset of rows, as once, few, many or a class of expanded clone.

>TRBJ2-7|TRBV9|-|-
TGTGCCAGCAGCGTAAGTACAGTCTCCTACGAGCAGTACTTC
CASSVSTVSYEQYF
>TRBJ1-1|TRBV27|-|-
TGTGCCAGCAGTCCCTACACAGGGTTTGAAGCTTTCTTT
CASSPYTGFEAFF
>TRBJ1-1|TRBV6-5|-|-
TGTGCCAGCAGTTACAGGGCGAACACTGAAGCTTTCTTT
CASSYRANTEAFF
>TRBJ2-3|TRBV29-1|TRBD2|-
TGCAGCGTTGCGCGGGGGGAAGTCACAGATACGCAGTATTTT
CSVARGEVTDTQYF
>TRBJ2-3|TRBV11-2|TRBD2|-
TGTGCCAGCGCGGGACTAGCGGGAATATTCACAGATACGCAGTATTTT
CASAGLAGIFTDTQYF
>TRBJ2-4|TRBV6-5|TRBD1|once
TGTGCCAGCATATCCCCGGGACAGGGTAGGGACATTCAGTACTTC
CASISPGQGRDIQYF
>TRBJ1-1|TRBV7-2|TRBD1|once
TGTGCCAGCAGCTCCCAGCCGACAGGGTATTTTGAAGCTTTCTTT
CASSSQPTGYFEAFF
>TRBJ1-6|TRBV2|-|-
TGTGCCAGCAGTGAAACCCTCGCTCGTTCCGGGTCACCCCTCCACTTT
CASSETLARSGSPLHF
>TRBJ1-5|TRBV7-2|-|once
TGTGCCAGCAGCTTAGGTCAGGGCCTGGGCCAGCCCCAGCATTTT
CASSLGQGLGQPQHF
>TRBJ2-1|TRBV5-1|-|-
TGCGCCAGCCACGGGAACAGGATCAATGAGCAGTTCTTC
CASHGNRINEQFF
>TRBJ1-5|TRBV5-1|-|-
TGCGCCAGCAGCTTGGACGCGGTGGGGGATCAGCCCCAGCATTTT
CASSLDAVGDQPQHF
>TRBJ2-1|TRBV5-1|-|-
TGCGCCAGCAGCTTGGGGGTCAATGAGCAGTTCTTC
CASSLGVNEQFF
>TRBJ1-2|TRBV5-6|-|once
TGTGCCAGCAGCTTTGGCCGAGGTGGCTACACCTTC
CASSFGRGGYTF
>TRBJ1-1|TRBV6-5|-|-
TGTGCCAGCAGCCTTGGGACGGGAAACGTCGTTGCTTTCTTT
CASSLGTGNVVAFF
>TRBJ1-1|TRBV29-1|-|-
TGCAGCGTTGGGCGGCAGAACACTGAAGCTTTCTTT
CSVGRQNTEAFF
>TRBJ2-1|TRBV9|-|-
TGTGCCAGCAGCGTAGATCAAGCTGCCTACAATGAGCAGTTCTTC
CASSVDQAAYNEQFF
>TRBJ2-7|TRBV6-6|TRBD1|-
TGTGCCAGCAGTACAGGGGATATTTCCTACGAGCAGTACTTC
CASSTGDISYEQYF